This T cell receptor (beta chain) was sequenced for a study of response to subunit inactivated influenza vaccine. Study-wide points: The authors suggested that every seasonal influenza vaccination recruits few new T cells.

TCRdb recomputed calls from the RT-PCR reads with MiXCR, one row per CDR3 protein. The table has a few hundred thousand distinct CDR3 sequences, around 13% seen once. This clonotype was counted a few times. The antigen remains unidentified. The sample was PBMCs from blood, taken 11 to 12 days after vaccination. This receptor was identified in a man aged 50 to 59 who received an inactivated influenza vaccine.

For the CDR3, the DNA is TGTGCCAGCAGCACGGACATGTGGTACCCTGGGGCCAACGTCCTGACTTTC. It specifies CASSTDMWYPGANVLTF. V and J are TRBV2 and TRBJ2-6, with D perhaps TRBD1 (5 bases). This CDR3 region has 17 residues. Germline CDR1 and CDR2: SNHLY and FYNNEI. Trimming removed 6 bases at V and 2 bases at J, with 17 bases between.